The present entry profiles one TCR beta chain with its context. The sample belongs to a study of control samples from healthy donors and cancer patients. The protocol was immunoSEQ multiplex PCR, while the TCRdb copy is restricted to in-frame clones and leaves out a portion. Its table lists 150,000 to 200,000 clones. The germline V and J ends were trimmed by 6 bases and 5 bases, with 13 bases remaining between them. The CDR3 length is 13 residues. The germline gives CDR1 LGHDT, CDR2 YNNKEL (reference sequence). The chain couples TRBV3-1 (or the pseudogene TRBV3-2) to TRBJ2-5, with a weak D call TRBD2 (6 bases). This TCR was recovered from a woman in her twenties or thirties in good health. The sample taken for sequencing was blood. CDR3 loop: CASSSTSRETQYF. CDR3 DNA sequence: TGTGCCAGCAGTTCGACTAGTAGGGAGACCCAGTACTTC.